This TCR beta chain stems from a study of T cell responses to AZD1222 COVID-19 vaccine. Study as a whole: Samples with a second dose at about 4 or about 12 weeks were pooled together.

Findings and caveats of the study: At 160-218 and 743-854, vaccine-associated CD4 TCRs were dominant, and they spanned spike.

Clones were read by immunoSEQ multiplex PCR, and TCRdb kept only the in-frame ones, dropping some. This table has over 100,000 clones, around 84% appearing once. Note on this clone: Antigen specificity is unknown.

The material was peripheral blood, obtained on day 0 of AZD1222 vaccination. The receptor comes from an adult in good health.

DNA of the CDR3: TGTGCCAGCAGATACCGGGACAGGGGCTACGAGCAGTACTTC. It yields the protein CASRYRDRGYEQYF. This sequence joins TRBV6-5 and TRBJ2-7; 10 positions match TRBD1. Germline lookup yields CDR1 MNHEY and CDR2 SVGAGI. The CDR3 runs 14 residues. Unmatched junction bases numbered 5, after V lost 6 bases and J lost 3 bases.